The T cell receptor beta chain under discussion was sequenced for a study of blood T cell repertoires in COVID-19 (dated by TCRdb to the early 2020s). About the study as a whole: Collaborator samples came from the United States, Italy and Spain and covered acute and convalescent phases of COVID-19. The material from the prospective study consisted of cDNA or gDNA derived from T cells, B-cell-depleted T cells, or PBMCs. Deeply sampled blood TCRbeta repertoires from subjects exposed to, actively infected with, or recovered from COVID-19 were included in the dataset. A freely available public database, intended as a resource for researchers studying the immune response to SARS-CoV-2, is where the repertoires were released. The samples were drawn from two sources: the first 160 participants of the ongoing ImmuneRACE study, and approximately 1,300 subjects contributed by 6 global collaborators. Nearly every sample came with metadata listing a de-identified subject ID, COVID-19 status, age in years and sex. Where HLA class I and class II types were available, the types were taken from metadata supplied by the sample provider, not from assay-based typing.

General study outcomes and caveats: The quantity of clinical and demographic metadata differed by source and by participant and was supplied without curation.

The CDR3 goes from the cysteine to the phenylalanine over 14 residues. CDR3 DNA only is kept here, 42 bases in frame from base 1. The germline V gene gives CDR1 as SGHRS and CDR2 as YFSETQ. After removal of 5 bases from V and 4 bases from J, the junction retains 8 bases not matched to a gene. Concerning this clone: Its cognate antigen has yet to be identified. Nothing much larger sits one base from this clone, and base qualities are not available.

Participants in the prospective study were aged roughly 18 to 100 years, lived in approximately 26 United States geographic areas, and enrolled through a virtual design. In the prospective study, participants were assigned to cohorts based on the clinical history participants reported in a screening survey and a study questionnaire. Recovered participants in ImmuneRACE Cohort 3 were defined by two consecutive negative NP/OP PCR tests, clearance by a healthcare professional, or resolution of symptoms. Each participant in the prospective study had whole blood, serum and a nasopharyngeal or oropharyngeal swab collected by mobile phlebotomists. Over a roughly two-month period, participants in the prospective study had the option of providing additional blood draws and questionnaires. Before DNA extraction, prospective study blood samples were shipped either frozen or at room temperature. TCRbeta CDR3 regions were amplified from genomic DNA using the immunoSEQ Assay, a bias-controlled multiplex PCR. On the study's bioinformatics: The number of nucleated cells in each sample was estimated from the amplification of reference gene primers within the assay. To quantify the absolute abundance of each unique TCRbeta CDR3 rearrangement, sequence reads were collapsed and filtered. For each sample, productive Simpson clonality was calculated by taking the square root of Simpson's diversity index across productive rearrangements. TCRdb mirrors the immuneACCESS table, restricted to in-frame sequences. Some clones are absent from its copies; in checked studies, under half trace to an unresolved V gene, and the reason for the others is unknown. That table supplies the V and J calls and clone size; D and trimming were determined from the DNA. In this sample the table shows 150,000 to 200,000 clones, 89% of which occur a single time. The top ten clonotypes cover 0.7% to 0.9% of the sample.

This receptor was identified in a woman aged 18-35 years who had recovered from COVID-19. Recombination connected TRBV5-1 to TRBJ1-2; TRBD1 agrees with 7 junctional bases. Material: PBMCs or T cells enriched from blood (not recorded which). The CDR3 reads CASRQAGGPYGYTF. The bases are TGCGCCAGCAGGCAGGCAGGGGGACCCTATGGCTACACCTTC.